The 22 T cell receptor beta chains below all came from one sample that was sequenced in a study of OX40 agonist ivuxolimab in advanced cancers. The table came from immunoSEQ multiplex PCR; TCRdb's copy has only in-frame clones and leaves some out. The repertoire consists of fewer than 85,000 clones, with approximately 83% occurring once and the leading ten covering about 4.1%. The source material was CD4+ or CD8+ T cells sorted from blood, sampled in a trial of the OX40 agonist ivuxolimab. These TCRs come from an adult with an advanced solid tumor such as melanoma, head and neck, liver or kidney cancer.

The chain is built from TRBV6-5 and TRBJ1-3, with D uncertain. Trimming cost V 5 bases and J 4 bases, with 15 bases left between them. The CDR3 runs 15 residues. Germline V gene lookup returns CDR1 MNHEY and CDR2 SVGAGI. The CDR3, as DNA: TGTGCCAGCAGTCGCCTCGGGTTGCAAGGAAACACCATATATTTT. This sequence encodes CASSRLGLQGNTIYF.

This chain uses TRBV7-2 with TRBJ1-1, with D possibly TRBD1 on 6 matching bases. V lost 4 bases, J lost 4 bases, and 13 bases lay in between. CDR1 and CDR2 from the germline V gene are SGHTA and FQGNSA. The CDR3 loop spans 14 amino acids. CDR3 in DNA: TGTGCCAGCAGCTCCTTCCAGGGGATCACTGAAGCTTTCTTT. Encoded protein: CASSSFQGITEAFF.

The J gene is TRBJ1-5, the V gene TRBV28; the D is unclear. The CDR3 has 14 residues. Between the trimmed V and J ends, which lost 2 bases and 2 bases, there was a span of 7 bases. Germline V gene lookup returns CDR1 MDHEN and CDR2 SYDVKM. CDR3: CASSLVSGNQPQHF. For the CDR3, the DNA is TGTGCCAGCAGTTTAGTTAGTGGCAATCAGCCCCAGCATTTT. The variable domain in full, with the rest retrieved from reference TRBV28 and TRBJ1-5, is DVKVTQSSRYLVKRTGEKVFLECVQDMDHENMFWYRQDPGLGLRLIYFSYDVKMKEKGDIPEGYSVSREKKERFSLILESASTNQTSMYLCASSLVSGNQPQHFGDGTRLSIL.

V and J are TRBV12-5 and TRBJ1-5, with no clear D. The germline V and J ends were trimmed by 5 bases and 2 bases, with 16 bases remaining between them. The germline V gene encodes CDR1 LGHNT and CDR2 FRNRAP. The CDR3 sequence is 16 residues long. CDR3 nucleotide sequence: TGTGCTAGTGGTCCACAGCGGACGGCCCGCAATCAGCCCCAGCATTTT. Translated, it gives CASGPQRTARNQPQHF.

The chain recombines TRBV10-3 with TRBJ2-6; 7 positions match TRBD1. The length of the CDR3 is 18 residues. Germline V gene sequence: CDR1 ENHRY, CDR2 SYGVKD. The J segment lost 4 bases and the V segment lost 10 bases, leaving 19 bases of the junction unmatched. CDR3 region: CATRTSTGAASGANVLTF. CDR3 DNA sequence: TGTGCCACCCGAACGTCTACAGGGGCAGCCTCCGGGGCCAACGTCCTGACTTTC.

This clone has only a few counts. The gene calls are TRBV18 and TRBJ1-6; no firm D call. CDR1 and CDR2 (germline): KGHSH, LQKENI. The length of the CDR3 is 15 residues. The V end lost 0 bases, the J end lost 1 base, and 4 bases lay between the germline ends. As DNA, the CDR3 is TGTGCCAGCTCACCACCGGGATCCTATAATTCACCCCTCCACTTT. It encodes CASSPPGSYNSPLHF.

The V call is TRBV2, the J call TRBJ1-5; D gene uncertain. Germline V CDR1 and CDR2: SNHLY, FYNNEI. The CDR3 totals 14 residues. V gave up 5 bases and J gave up 5 bases, with 13 bases separating them. This CDR3 reads CASSREAGDQPQHF. The CDR3 nucleotides are TGTGCCAGCAGTCGTGAGGCGGGTGATCAGCCCCAGCATTTT.

Remarks on this clone: One base away lies a much larger clone, so this may be a sequencing read error. The chain uses TRBV10-3 and TRBJ2-2, with D tentatively TRBD2 (6 bases). CDR1 is ENHRY and CDR2 is SYGVKD in the germline V gene. The CDR3 sequence is 16 residues long. CDR3 nucleotide sequence: TGTGCCATCAGTGAGTGGGGACTCTTGAACATCGGGGAGCTGTTTTTT. This sequence encodes CAISEWGLLNIGELFF.

This clone was observed once. V gene TRBV4-1 combines with J gene TRBJ2-1; D remains ambiguous. The CDR3 has 11 residues. Germline lookup yields CDR1 MGHRA and CDR2 YSYEKL. V was shortened by 0 bases and J by 10 bases, with 4 bases between the two germline ends. The chain's CDR3 is CASSQDGEQFF. As DNA, the CDR3 is TGCGCCAGCAGCCAAGACGGCGAGCAGTTCTTC.

The CDR3: CASSKGGQRDGRGYTF. DNA of the CDR3: TGTGCCAGCAGCAAAGGAGGACAGCGTGATGGTCGTGGCTACACCTTC. This chain joins TRBV21-1 and TRBJ1-2; no check of the table's D call, TRBD1, against the DNA was made. TRBV21-1 is given as a pseudogene. This CDR3 region has 16 residues.

The gene calls are TRBV9 and TRBJ2-5; TRBD1 might be the D (5 bases). The CDR3 is made up of 15 amino acids. V was shortened by 0 bases and J by 4 bases, with 13 bases between the two germline ends. CDR1 and CDR2 from the germline V gene are SGDLS and YYNGEE. CDR3 residues: CASSVAWGLGETQYF. Written as DNA, the CDR3 is TGTGCCAGCAGCGTAGCTTGGGGCCTCGGAGAGACCCAGTACTTC.

The chain joins TRBV28 to TRBJ2-2; 8 positions match TRBD2. Germline CDR1 and CDR2: MDHEN and SYDVKM. This CDR3 is built from 14 residues. After removal of 8 bases from V and 1 base from J, the junction contained 3 bases not matched to a gene. CDR3 sequence (DNA): TGTGCCAGCTCACGGGGGGGGAACACCGGGGAGCTGTTTTTT. Translating it yields CASSRGGNTGELFF.

The chain's CDR3 is CASGSGVSTDTQYF. CDR3 bases: TGTGCCAGCGGGAGCGGGGTTAGCACAGATACGCAGTATTTT. This chain links TRBV2 with TRBJ2-3; 7 bases fit TRBD2. The V segment lost 8 bases and the J segment 0 bases; nucleotides outside the gene matches: 5. The CDR3 length is 14 residues. Germline CDR1 reads SNHLY; CDR2 reads FYNNEI.

The rearrangement links TRBV27 to TRBJ1-6; D may be TRBD1 (5 bases). Germline CDR1 is MNHEY and CDR2 is SMNVEV (reference sequence). CDR3 length: 15 amino acids. With 3 bases removed from V and 8 bases from J, the gap between germline ends came to 14 bases. The DNA for the CDR3 is TGTGCCAGCAGTTTGGCCCCCAGAGGGGATTCACCCCTCCACTTT. This translates into CASSLAPRGDSPLHF.

The V and J genes are TRBV11-2 and TRBJ2-2, with TRBD1 matching over 9 bases. The CDR3 is made up of 16 amino acids. Germline CDR1 is SGHAT and CDR2 is FQNNGV. V was pared by 2 bases and J by 6 bases, with 7 bases of the junction left unmatched. The DNA for the CDR3 is TGTGCCAGCAGCTTAATTTACAGGGGGCTGTCCGGGGAGCTGTTTTTT. Amino acids: CASSLIYRGLSGELFF.

The chain recombines TRBV7-8 with TRBJ2-7, with D hard to call. The V end lost 5 bases, the J end lost 4 bases, and 6 bases lay between the germline ends. Per the germline V gene, CDR1 is SGHVS and CDR2 is FQNEAQ. The CDR3 runs to 11 residues. The CDR3 region is CASSIRYEQYF. The DNA of the CDR3 is TGTGCCAGCAGCATTAGATACGAGCAGTACTTC.

The chain combines TRBV19 with TRBJ2-6; 7 bases line up with TRBD2. CDR1 and CDR2 (germline): LNHDA, SQIVND (reference sequence). The V and J ends lost 3 bases and 5 bases, in that order; junction bases with no gene match: 7. The CDR3 is 16 residues long. This CDR3 reads CASSMWGGARANVLTF. The CDR3 DNA is TGTGCCAGTAGTATGTGGGGGGGTGCTAGGGCCAACGTCCTGACTTTC.

The chain's CDR3 is CASSPDNKRDTIYF. CDR3 in DNA: TGTGCCAGCTCACCAGACAATAAACGTGACACCATATATTTT. The chain combines TRBV18 with TRBJ1-3; D gene uncertain. V dropped 2 bases and J dropped 8 bases, with 13 bases sitting between them. This CDR3 spans 14 amino acids. From germline, CDR1 is KGHSH and CDR2 LQKENI. Full variable domain (rest looked up from reference TRBV18 and TRBJ1-3): NAGVMQNPRHLVRRRGQEARLRCSPMKGHSHVYWYRQLPEEGLKFMVYLQKENIIDESGMPKERFSAEFPKEGPSILRIQQVVRGDSAAYFCASSPDNKRDTIYFGEGSWLTVV.

J is TRBJ1-6 and V is TRBV6-6; maybe TRBD1 (5 bases). Germline V lookup: CDR1 MNHNY, CDR2 SVGAGI (reference sequence). The CDR3 has 13 amino acids. Trimming shortened V by 7 bases and J by 8 bases, and 12 bases separated the two germline ends. The CDR3 here is CASTWGRDSPLHF. Here the CDR3 DNA reads TGTGCCAGCACCTGGGGCAGAGATTCACCCCTCCACTTT.

This clone came up once. The rearrangement links TRBV15 to TRBJ1-2; 7 bases are shared with TRBD1. V lost 5 bases to trimming and J lost 6 bases; unmatched junction nucleotides: 6. CDR1 and CDR2 (germline): LNHNV, YYDKDF (reference sequence). The CDR3 sequence is 13 residues long. The CDR3 sequence is CATSPTGDHGYTF. The CDR3, as DNA: TGTGCCACCAGCCCTACAGGGGACCATGGCTACACCTTC.

This clone occurred a few times. This chain joins TRBV25-1 and TRBJ1-4; D perhaps matches TRBD1 (5 bases). The CDR3 runs 15 residues. V dropped 0 bases and J dropped 7 bases, with 12 bases sitting between them. Per the germline V gene, CDR1 is MGHDK and CDR2 is SYGVNS. The CDR3 nucleotides read TGTGCCAGCAGTGAATATGGGGGGGTAGGTGAAAAACTGTTTTTT. Translation gives CASSEYGGVGEKLFF. Filled out from reference TRBV25-1 and TRBJ1-4, the complete variable domain reads EADIYQTPRYLVIGTGKKITLECSQTMGHDKMYWYQQDPGMELHLIHYSYGVNSTEKGDLSSESTVSRIRTEHFPLTLESARPSHTSQYLCASSEYGGVGEKLFFGSGTQLSVL.

This sequence joins TRBV6-1 and TRBJ1-3; 7 bases are shared with TRBD1. Trimming cost V 1 base and J 0 bases; bases outside gene matches: 6. Germline V gene sequence: CDR1 MNHNS, CDR2 SASEGT. The length of the CDR3 is 17 residues. CDR3 coding DNA: TGTGCCAGCAGTGAAGAGCCTACAGGGGCCTCTGGAAACACCATATATTTT. Its protein is CASSEEPTGASGNTIYF.